This TCR beta chain was captured by sequencing in a study of CD8 T cells in ankylosing spondylitis. Study-wide results and caveats: Disease-linked clones were found to be CD8+ and relatively rare in peripheral blood. Ankylosing spondylitis blood appeared to carry a characteristic TCR beta motif of seven to nine highly homologous variants. Reportedly, significant enrichment of disease-linked clones occurred in matched ankylosing spondylitis synovial fluid.

Libraries of TCR beta came from quantitative 5'-RACE with molecular barcodes. TCRdb used MiXCR to reprocess the 5' RACE reads, holding one entry per CDR3 protein. This sample has 670,000 or so distinct CDR3 sequences, with 15% to 20% found just once. This clonotype has just a few counts. Its antigen is unknown. Germline V gene sequence: CDR1 LGHDT, CDR2 YNNKEL (reference sequence). Trimming shortened V by 3 bases and J by 6 bases, and 6 bases separated the two germline ends. The CDR3 consists of 11 residues. The TCR comes from a male donor with ankylosing spondylitis. The chain carries TRBV3-1 and TRBJ2-7, with no clear D. Sample: blood, either unsorted or a sorted T cell fraction (not recorded which). CDR3 protein: CASSQIGEQYF. The DNA for the CDR3 is TGTGCCAGCAGCCAGATCGGCGAGCAGTACTTC.